The clone carrying this T cell receptor (beta chain) was seen repeatedly, ten times or more. Its antigen is not identified. Criteria for exclusion of patients were uncontrolled infection, other autoimmune disease, pregnancy or lactation. Thyroid ultrasound, orbital computed tomography, clinical symptoms, and serum thyroxine and TRAb underpinned diagnoses. Amplified TCR beta CDR3 regions came from RNA transcripts. TCR CDR3 regions were first amplified by RT-PCR with HTBI primers. TCRdb processed the multiplex PCR reads anew with MiXCR; each CDR3 protein has one entry. The data hold about 400,000 distinct CDR3 sequences, with approximately 14% observed a single time. CDR3 length equals 13 residues. Trimming took 3 bases from V and 6 from J, leaving 11 bases between them. The germline V gene has CDR1 MNHEY and CDR2 SMNVEV (reference sequence). The record originates from a study of T cells in Graves' hyperthyroidism and ophthalmopathy. Findings and limits, study-wide: Using 13 V-J features, a model discriminated ophthalmopathy from stable hyperthyroidism. Prediction of ophthalmopathy progression came a median roughly 7.1 months pre-onset.

The clonotype was recovered from a woman between 18 and 30 years old with Graves' hyperthyroidism. Sequenced sample: blood. This chain joins TRBV27 and TRBJ1-1; D perhaps matches TRBD1 (6 bases). The CDR3 DNA follows: TGTGCCAGCAGTTTGATGGGGGGCTCTGAAGCTTTCTTT. This gives the protein CASSLMGGSEAFF.